This TCR beta chain appears in the sequencing data of a study of shared clonotypes between healthy human individuals. Study results and caveats: As a rule, naive subsets had a larger estimated richness than memory subsets.

Measured with immunoSEQ multiplex PCR; TCRdb has only the in-frame clones, and not every one. The sample carries approximately 1.4 million clones, around 98% recorded once. Concerning this clone itself: Its antigen is not known.

The TCR sequence derives from a man aged 25 to 45 in good health. The sequencing input was naive CD4+ T cells sorted from blood. Stated subset: CD45RA+ positively selected.

The CDR3 DNA reads TGTGCCAGCAGTTACTCTGCGACATCTAAATACAATGAGCAGTTCTTC. As protein: CASSYSATSKYNEQFF. The gene calls are TRBV6-5 and TRBJ2-1, with D hard to call. V shed 0 bases and J shed 4 bases, with 13 bases lying between them. The germline V gene has CDR1 MNHEY and CDR2 SVGAGI. The CDR3 sequence is 16 residues long.